This TCR beta chain emerged from a study of early T cells in non-severe SARS-CoV-2 infection. Study-wide context: Bulk RNA taken from unsorted whole blood was sequenced, leaving chains unpaired. Whole-study findings and limits: Matching against VDJdb likely underestimated virus-specific expansions, favoring anti-spike CD8.

With respect to this clonotype: Its antigen is still unknown.

Germline CDR1 is SNHLY and CDR2 is FYNNEI. The length of the CDR3 is 11 residues. Trimming removed 6 bases at V and 14 bases at J, with 11 bases between. Unique molecular identifiers tagged individual cDNA molecules. Each CDR3 protein is one row after TCRdb ran MiXCR on the 5' RACE reads. The data contain roughly 75,000 distinct CDR3 sequences, 8.5% to 10% of them singletons. Sequenced sample: whole blood. The clonotype was recovered from an adult who was a healthcare worker with PCR-confirmed SARS-CoV-2 infection or an uninfected control (not recorded which). V usage is TRBV2 and J usage is TRBJ1-6; no definite D call. CDR3: CASSPDSTLHF. The CDR3 DNA is TGTGCCAGCAGCCCCGATTCGACCCTCCACTTT. The full variable domain, rest sourced from reference TRBV2 and TRBJ1-6, is EPEVTQTPSHQVTQMGQEVILRCVPISNHLYFYWYRQILGQKVEFLVSFYNNEISEKSEIFDDQFSVERPDGSNFTLKIRSTKLEDSAMYFCASSPDSTLHFGNGTRLTVT.